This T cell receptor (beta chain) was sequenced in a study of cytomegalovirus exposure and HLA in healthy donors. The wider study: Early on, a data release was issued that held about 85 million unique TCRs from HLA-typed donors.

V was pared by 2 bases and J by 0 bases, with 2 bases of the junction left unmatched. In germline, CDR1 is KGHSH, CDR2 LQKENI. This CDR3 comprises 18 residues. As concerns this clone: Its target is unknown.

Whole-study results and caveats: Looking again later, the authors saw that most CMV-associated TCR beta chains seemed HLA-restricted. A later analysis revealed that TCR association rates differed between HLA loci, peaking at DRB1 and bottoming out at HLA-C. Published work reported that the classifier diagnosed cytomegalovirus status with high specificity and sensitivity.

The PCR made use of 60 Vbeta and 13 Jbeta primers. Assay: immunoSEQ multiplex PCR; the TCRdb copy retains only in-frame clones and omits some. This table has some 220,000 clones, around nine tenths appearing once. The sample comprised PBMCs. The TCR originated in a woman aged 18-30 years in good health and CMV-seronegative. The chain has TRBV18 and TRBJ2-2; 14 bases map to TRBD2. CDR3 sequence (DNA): TGTGCCAGCTCACCAAGACTAGCGGGAGGGCCGAACACCGGGGAGCTGTTTTTT. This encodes CASSPRLAGGPNTGELFF.